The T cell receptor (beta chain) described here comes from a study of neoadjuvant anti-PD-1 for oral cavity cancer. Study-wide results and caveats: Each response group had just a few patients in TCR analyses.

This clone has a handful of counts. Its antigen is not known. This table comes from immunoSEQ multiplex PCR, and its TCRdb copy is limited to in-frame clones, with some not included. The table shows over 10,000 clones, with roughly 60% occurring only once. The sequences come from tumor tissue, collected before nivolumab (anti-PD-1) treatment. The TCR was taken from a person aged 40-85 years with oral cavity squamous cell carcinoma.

The CDR3 region is CASSPLAGMDTQYF. The CDR3 DNA reads as TGTGCCAGCAGCCCACTAGCGGGAATGGATACGCAGTATTTT. This chain joins TRBV11-2 and TRBJ2-3; 10 bases fit TRBD2. Per the germline V gene, CDR1 is SGHAT and CDR2 is FQNNGV. This CDR3 is built from 14 residues. V lost 5 bases, J lost 6 bases, and 5 bases stayed unmatched.